This is a list of T cell receptor beta chains from one sample in a study of cytomegalovirus exposure and HLA in healthy donors. Using immunoSEQ multiplex PCR, the repertoire was profiled, and TCRdb retains in-frame clones only, with some absent. There are roughly 280,000 clones in the sample; approximately 86% occur only once, and less than 1.2% lies in the top ten. The sample taken for sequencing was PBMCs. These receptors were obtained from a woman aged 18-29 years in good health and CMV-seronegative. Each CDR3 is given without its conserved first and last residue.

V	J	CDR3
TRBV27	TRBJ1-1	ARQGRPRGNTEAF
TRBV2	TRBJ1-1	ATTSRQGTEAF
TRBV5-1	TRBJ2-7	ASSSPGGGTYEQY
TRBV7-2	TRBJ1-6	ASSFRKGQGYNSPLH
TRBV27	TRBJ2-7	ASSSRDRGVDEQY
TRBV29-1	TRBJ1-5	SVLPTGAASNQPQH
TRBV27	TRBJ2-7	ASSTALSEQY
TRBV6-5	TRBJ2-1	ASSGLLVF
TRBV6-4	TRBJ2-2	ASSDGLAGAWDTGELF
TRBV7-6	TRBJ1-1	ASSLAGTGNTEAF
TRBV6-1	TRBJ2-6	ASSEGAAPYSGANVLT
TRBV5-6	TRBJ1-5	ASSLFLGPNQPQH
TRBV28	TRBJ2-7	ASSHPGTGDYEQY
TRBV19	TRBJ2-2	ASSIGQGRTGELF
TRBV4-3	TRBJ2-3	ASSRTDSRLSTDTQY
TRBV29-1	TRBJ1-5	SVMPRGGFRPQH
TRBV6-5	TRBJ1-2	ASSYSREGGTT
TRBV9	TRBJ2-3	ASSLLNWDSRTDTQY
TRBV5-1	TRBJ1-1	ASSLVESGNTEAF
TRBV7-2	TRBJ2-7	ASSSGQGRVYEQY
TRBV15	TRBJ2-3	ATSRLAASTDTQY
TRBV5-1	TRBJ1-4	ASSPPGLPNEKLF
TRBV11-2	TRBJ2-3	ASSLGRITDTQY
TRBV12-5	TRBJ1-1	ASATTGERTEAF
TRBV7-7	TRBJ2-2	ASSSTAGGRNAGELF
TRBV7-6	TRBJ1-1	ASSPGGQGDTEAF
TRBV7-9	TRBJ1-5	ASSLAPGQPQH
TRBV4-2	TRBJ2-3	ASSQDRVPDFTQY
TRBV28	TRBJ2-7	ASSLTDRTYEQY
TRBV19	TRBJ2-1	ASSIVPDRVRNEQF
TRBV6-5	TRBJ2-1	ASSSRTSGSNEQF
TRBV30	TRBJ1-1	AWSVVVNTEAF
TRBV27	TRBJ2-7	ASRGDNSYEQY